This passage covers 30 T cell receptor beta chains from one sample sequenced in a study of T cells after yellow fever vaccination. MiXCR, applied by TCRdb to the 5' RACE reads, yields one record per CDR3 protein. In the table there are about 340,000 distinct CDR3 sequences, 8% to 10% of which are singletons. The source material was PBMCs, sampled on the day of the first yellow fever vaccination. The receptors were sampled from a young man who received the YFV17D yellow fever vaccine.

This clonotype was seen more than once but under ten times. CDR3 loop: CSAPDRALVAFF. The CDR3 DNA is TGCAGTGCTCCGGACAGGGCATTGGTAGCTTTCTTT. This sequence joins TRBV20-1 and TRBJ1-1, with 8 nucleotides matching TRBD1. From germline, CDR1 is DFQATT and CDR2 SNEGSKA (reference sequence). The CDR3 consists of 12 residues. Trimming cost V 5 bases and J 10 bases; bases outside gene matches: 9.

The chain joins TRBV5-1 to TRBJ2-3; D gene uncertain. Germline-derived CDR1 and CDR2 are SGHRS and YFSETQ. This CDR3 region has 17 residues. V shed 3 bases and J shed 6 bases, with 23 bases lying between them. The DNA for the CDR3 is TGCGCCAGCAGCTCGATCACATCTTTTATGGGCAGGGATACGCAGTATTTT. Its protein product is CASSSITSFMGRDTQYF. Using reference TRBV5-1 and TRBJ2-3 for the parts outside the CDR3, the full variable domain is KAGVTQTPRYLIKTRGQQVTLSCSPISGHRSVSWYQQTPGQGLQFLFEYFSETQRNKGNFPGRFSGRQFSNSRSEMNVSTLELGDSALYLCASSSITSFMGRDTQYFGPGTRLTVL.

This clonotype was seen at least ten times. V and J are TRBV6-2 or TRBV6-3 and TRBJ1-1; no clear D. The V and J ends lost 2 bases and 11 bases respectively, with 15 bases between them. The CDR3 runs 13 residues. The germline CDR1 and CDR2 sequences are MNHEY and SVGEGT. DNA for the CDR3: TGTGCCAGCAGTTACGGAGTTCCCGAGGTGGCTTTCTTT. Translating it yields CASSYGVPEVAFF.

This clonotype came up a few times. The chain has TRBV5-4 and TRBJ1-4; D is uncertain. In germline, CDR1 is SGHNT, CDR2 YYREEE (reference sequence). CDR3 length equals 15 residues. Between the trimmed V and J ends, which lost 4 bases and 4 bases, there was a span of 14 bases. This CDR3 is CASSVSPANNEKLFF. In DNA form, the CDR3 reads TGTGCCAGCAGCGTGAGCCCCGCTAATAATGAAAAACTGTTTTTT.

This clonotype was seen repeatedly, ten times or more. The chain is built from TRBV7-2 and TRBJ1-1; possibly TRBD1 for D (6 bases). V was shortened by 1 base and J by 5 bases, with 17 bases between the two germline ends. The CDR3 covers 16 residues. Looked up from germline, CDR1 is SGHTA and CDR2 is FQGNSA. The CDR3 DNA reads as TGTGCCAGCAGCTTAGGGCAGGGGTGGGGAAGAACTGAAGCTTTCTTT. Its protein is CASSLGQGWGRTEAFF.

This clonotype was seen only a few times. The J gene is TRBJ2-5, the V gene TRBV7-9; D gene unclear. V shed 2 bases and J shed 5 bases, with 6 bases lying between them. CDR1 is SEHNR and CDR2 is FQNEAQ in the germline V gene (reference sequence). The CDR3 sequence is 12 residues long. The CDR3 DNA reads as TGTGCCAGCAGCTTAAATACGGAGACCCAGTACTTC. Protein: CASSLNTETQYF.

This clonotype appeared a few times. The CDR3 region is CASSVGRGSNEQYV. CDR3 nucleotides: TGTGCCAGCAGCGTAGGCCGGGGGAGCAACGAGCAGTACGTC. The chain uses TRBV9 and TRBJ2-7, with D maybe TRBD2 (6 bases). Germline assignment: CDR1 SGDLS and CDR2 YYNGEE. Trimming left V 0 bases short and J 5 bases short, with 12 bases between. CDR3 length: 14 residues.

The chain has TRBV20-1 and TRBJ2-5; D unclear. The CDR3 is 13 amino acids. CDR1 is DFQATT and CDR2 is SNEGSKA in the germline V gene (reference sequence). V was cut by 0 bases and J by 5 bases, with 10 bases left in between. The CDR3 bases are TGCAGTGCTAGAGATCGTGGCAGGGAGACCCAGTACTTC. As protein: CSARDRGRETQYF.

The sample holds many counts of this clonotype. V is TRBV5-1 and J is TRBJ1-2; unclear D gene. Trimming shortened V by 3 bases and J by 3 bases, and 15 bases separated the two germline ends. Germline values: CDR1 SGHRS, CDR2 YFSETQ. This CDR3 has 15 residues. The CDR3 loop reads CASSSSPDGDYGYTF. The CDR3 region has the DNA TGCGCCAGCAGCTCATCTCCGGACGGAGACTATGGCTACACCTTC.

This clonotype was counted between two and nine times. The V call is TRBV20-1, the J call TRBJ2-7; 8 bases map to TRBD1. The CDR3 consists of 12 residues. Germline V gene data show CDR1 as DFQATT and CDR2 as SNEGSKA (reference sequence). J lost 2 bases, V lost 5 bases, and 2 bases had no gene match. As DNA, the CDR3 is TGCAGTGCTGACAGGGGACCCTACGAGCAGTACTTC. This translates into CSADRGPYEQYF.

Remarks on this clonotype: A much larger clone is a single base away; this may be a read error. The CDR3 DNA follows: TGTGCCAGCAGTTCCGGGACATCCGGATATACTAAGTCTTTCTTT. Translation: CASSSGTSGYTKSFF. The V call is TRBV12-3 or TRBV12-4, the J call TRBJ1-1; maybe TRBD1 (6 bases). The CDR3 length is 15 residues. V was cut by 4 bases and J by 12 bases, with 24 bases left in between.

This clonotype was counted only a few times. The CDR3 loop is CASSSLPGQVVPTEAFF. The CDR3 coding sequence is TGTGCCAGCAGCTCTCTGCCGGGACAGGTGGTCCCCACTGAAGCTTTCTTT. The chain joins TRBV7-9 to TRBJ1-1, with TRBD1 identical over 8 bases. The junction had 14 bases not matched to a gene; V was cut back by 4 bases and J by 4 bases. Per germline, CDR1 SEHNR and CDR2 FQNEAQ (reference sequence). The CDR3 is 17 amino acids.

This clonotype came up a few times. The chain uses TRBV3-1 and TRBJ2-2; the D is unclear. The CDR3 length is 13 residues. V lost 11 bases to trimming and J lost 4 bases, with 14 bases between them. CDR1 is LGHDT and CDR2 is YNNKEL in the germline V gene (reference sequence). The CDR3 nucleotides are TGTGCCTGCGGCAGAGACTTCACCGGGGAGCTGTTTTTT. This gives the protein CACGRDFTGELFF.

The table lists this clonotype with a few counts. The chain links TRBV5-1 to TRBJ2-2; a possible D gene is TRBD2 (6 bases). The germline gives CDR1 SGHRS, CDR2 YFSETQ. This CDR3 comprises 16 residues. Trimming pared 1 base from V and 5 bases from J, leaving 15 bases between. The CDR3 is CASSLIAGLGTGELFF. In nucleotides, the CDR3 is TGCGCCAGCAGCTTGATTGCGGGGCTGGGGACCGGGGAGCTGTTTTTT.

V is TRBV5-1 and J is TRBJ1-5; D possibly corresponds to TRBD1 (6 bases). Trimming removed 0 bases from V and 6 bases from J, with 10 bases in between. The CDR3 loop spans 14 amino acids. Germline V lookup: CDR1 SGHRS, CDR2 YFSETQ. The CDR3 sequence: CASSLEGDGQPQHF. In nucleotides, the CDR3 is TGCGCCAGCAGCTTGGAGGGGGACGGTCAGCCCCAGCATTTT.

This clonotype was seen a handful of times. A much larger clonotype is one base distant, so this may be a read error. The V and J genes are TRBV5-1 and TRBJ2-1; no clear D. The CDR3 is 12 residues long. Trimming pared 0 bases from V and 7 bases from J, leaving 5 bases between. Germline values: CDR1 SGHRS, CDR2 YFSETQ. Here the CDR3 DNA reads TGCGCCAGCAGCTTGGAAAGGAATGAGCAGTTCTTC. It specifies CASSLERNEQFF.

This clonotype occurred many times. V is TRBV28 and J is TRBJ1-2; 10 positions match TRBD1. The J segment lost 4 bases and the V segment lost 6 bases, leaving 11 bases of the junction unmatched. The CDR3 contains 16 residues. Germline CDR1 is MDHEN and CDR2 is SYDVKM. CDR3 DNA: TGTGCCAGCAGCCCAGCCGGGACAGGGGCTTCCTATGGCTACACCTTC. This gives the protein CASSPAGTGASYGYTF.

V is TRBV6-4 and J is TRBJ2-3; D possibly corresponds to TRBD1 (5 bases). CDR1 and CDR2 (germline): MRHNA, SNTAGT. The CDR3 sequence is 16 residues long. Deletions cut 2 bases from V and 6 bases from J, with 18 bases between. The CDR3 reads CASSDRAGFPSDTQYF. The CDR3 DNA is TGTGCCAGCAGTGACCGGGCAGGGTTCCCATCCGATACGCAGTATTTT.

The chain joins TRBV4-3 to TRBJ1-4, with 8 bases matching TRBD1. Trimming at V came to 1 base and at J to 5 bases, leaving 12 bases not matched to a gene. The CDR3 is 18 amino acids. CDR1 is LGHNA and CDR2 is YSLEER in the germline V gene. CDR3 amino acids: CASSQGVGRGRVNEKLFF. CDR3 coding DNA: TGCGCCAGCAGCCAAGGAGTTGGCAGGGGGCGGGTAAATGAAAAACTGTTTTTT.

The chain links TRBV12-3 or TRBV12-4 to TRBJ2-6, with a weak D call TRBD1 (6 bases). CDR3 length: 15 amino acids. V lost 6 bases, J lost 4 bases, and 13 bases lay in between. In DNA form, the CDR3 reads TGTGCCAGCAGAAGGATGGGGGCCGGGGCCAACGTCCTGACTTTC. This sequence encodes CASRRMGAGANVLTF.

In DNA, the CDR3 is TGTGCCAGCAGCCAAAATAGTCTTAGGATCCATGAGCAGTTCTTC. Translation: CASSQNSLRIHEQFF. The V gene is TRBV3-1, the J gene TRBJ2-1, with D unclear. CDR1 LGHDT and CDR2 YNNKEL come from the germline V gene (reference sequence). The CDR3 covers 15 residues. Between the trimmed V and J ends, which lost 2 bases and 8 bases, there was a span of 16 bases.

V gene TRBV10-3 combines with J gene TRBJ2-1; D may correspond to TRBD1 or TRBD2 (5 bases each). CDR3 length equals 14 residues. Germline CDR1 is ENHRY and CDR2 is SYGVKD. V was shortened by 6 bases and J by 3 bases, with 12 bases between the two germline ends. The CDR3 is CAIRPGPGYNEQFF. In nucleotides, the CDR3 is TGTGCCATCAGGCCGGGACCTGGCTACAATGAGCAGTTCTTC.

CDR3 DNA sequence: TGCGCCAGCAGCTTGGCCAACGAAAAACTGTTTTTT. This encodes CASSLANEKLFF. This chain joins TRBV5-1 and TRBJ1-4; no clear D gene. CDR1 is SGHRS and CDR2 is YFSETQ in the germline V gene. CDR3 length: 12 amino acids. The V gene lost 0 bases and the J gene lost 8 bases, with 5 bases spanning the gap.

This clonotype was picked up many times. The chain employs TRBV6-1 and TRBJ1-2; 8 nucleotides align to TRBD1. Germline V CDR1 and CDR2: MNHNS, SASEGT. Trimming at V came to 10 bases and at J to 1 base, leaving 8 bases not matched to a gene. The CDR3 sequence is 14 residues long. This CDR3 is CATLDRGLNYGYTF. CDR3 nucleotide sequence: TGTGCCACCTTAGACAGGGGCCTTAACTATGGCTACACCTTC.

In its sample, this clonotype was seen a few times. The CDR3 nucleotides are TGTGCCAGCAGCCCCACGGGGAGCTCGCAGTATTTT. It encodes CASSPTGSSQYF. This chain joins TRBV7-9 and TRBJ2-3; D is possibly TRBD2 (5 bases). There are 12 residues in the CDR3. Per germline, CDR1 SEHNR and CDR2 FQNEAQ (reference sequence). The V gene lost 5 bases and the J gene lost 10 bases, with 13 bases spanning the gap.

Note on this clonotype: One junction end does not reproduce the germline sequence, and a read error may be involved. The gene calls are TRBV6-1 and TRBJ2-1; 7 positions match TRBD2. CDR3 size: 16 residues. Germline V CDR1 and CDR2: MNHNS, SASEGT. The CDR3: CSSNPGLLSSYNEQFF. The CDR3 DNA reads TGTTCCAGCAACCCGGGACTACTGAGCTCCTACAATGAGCAGTTCTTC.

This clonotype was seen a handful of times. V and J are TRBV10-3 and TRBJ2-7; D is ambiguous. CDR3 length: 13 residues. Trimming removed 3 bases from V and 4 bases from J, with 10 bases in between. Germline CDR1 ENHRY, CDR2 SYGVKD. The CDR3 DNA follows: TGTGCCATCAGTGACCCAACCGGTTACGAGCAGTACTTC. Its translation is CAISDPTGYEQYF.

CDR3 sequence reads: CASSPSVGASSGANVLTF. The CDR3 nucleotides read TGTGCCAGCTCACCATCGGTAGGGGCCAGCTCTGGGGCCAACGTCCTGACTTTC. The rearrangement uses TRBV18 and TRBJ2-6; possible D gene TRBD1, 5 bases. Germline V gene lookup returns CDR1 KGHSH and CDR2 LQKENI. The CDR3 is 18 residues long. V was trimmed by 2 bases and J by 0 bases, leaving 14 bases between them.

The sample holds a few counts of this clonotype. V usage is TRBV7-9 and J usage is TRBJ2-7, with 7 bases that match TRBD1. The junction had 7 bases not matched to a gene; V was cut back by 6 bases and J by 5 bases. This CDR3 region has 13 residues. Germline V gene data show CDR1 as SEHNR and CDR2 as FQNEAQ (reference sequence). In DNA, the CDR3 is TGTGCCAGCAGGGTAACAGGGGACGACGAGCAGTACTTC. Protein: CASRVTGDDEQYF.

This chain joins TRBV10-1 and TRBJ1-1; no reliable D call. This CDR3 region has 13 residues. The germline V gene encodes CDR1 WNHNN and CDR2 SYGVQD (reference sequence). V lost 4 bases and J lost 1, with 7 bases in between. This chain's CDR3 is CASSVAENTEAFF. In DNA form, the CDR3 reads TGCGCCAGCAGTGTGGCAGAGAACACTGAAGCTTTCTTT.